The present T cell receptor beta chain was sequenced within a study of cytomegalovirus exposure and HLA in healthy donors. The overall study: Ancestry clustering placed around four fifths of about 400 genotyped donors in the Caucasian-associated cluster. Study-level points and caveats: Some highly shared sequence variants likely arose as a pipeline artifact. Whilst most TCR sequences proved rare, a subset of public TCRs occurred across many donors.

CDR3 length: 15 amino acids. Germline V gives CDR1 MGHRA, CDR2 YSYEKL. The V segment lost 0 bases and the J segment 3 bases; nucleotides outside the gene matches: 2. Regarding this clone: The antigen remains unidentified. Other DNA variants within this sample encode the same CDR3.

The PCR contained 60 Vbeta and 13 Jbeta primers. Libraries were prepared by immunoSEQ multiplex PCR; TCRdb keeps only in-frame clonotypes and omits some of them. The repertoire has 150,000 to 200,000 clones, approximately 85% of them found once; the top ten carry around 5%. Sample: PBMCs. This clonotype was obtained from a girl aged 10-17 years in good health and CMV-seropositive. The V gene is TRBV4-1, the J gene TRBJ2-3; TRBD2 agrees at 8 bases. The CDR3 nucleotides read TGCGCCAGCAGCCAAGATCCGGGAGGGACAGATACGCAGTATTTT. As protein: CASSQDPGGTDTQYF.